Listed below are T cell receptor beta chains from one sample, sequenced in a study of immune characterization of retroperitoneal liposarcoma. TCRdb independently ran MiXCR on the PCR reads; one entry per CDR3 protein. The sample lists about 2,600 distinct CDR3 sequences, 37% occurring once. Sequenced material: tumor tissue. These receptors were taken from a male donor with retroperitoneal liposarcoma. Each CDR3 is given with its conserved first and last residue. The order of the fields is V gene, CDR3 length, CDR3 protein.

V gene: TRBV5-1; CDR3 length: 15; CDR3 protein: CASSPSSGNTDTQYF
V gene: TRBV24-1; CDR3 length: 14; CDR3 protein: CATSDSDTANEQFF
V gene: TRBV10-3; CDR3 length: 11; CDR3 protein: CAISAQGEAFF
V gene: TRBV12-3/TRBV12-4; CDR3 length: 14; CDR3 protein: CASSSLGHTDTQYF
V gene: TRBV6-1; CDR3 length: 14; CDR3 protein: CASSEAVQGGIQYF
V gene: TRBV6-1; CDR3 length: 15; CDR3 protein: CASSYEGLGMETQYF
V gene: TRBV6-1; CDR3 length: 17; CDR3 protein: CASSEFVGGNQGNEQFF
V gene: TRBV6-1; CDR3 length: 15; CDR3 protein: CASSEAPGPPKEQYF
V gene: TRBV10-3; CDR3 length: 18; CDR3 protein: CAIGGGLAGGFGDHEQFF
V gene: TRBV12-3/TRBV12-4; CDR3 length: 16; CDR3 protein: CASSLGGLATNEKLFF